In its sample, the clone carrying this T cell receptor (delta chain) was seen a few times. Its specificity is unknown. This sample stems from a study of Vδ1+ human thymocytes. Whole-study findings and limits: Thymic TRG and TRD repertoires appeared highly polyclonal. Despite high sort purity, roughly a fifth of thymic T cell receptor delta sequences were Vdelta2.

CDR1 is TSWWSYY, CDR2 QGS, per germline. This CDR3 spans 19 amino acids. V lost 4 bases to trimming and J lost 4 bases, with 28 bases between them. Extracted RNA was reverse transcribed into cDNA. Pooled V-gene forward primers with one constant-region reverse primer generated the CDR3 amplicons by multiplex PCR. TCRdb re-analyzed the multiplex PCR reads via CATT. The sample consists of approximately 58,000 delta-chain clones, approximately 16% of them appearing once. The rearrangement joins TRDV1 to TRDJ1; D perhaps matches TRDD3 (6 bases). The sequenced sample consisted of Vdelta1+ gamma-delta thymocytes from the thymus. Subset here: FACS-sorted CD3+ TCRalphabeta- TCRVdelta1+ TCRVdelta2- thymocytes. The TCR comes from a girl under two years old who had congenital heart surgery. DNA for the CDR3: TGTGCTCTTGGGGGCAGTAAGCCTTACCCCGAGGATACCGGCGATAAACTCATCTTT. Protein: CALGGSKPYPEDTGDKLIF.